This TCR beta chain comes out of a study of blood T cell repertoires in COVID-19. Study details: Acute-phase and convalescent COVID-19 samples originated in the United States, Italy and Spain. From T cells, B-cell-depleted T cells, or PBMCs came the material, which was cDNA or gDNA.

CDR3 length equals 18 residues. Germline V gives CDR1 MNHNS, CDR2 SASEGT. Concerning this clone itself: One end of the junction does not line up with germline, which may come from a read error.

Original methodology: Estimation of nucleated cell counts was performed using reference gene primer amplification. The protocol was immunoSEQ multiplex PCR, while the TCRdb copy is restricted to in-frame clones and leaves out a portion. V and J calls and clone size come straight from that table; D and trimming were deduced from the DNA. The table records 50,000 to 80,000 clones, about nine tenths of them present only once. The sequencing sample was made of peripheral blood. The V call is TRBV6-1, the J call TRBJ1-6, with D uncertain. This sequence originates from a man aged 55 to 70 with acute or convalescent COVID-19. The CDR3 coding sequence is TGTGCCAGCAGTGAAGGTAGACGGAGTCCCTCCGATAATTCACCCCTCCACTTT. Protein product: CASSEGRRSPSDNSPLHF.